These 9 T cell receptor beta chains were sequenced from one sample in a study of blood T cell repertoires in COVID-19. Assay: immunoSEQ multiplex PCR; the TCRdb copy retains only in-frame clones and omits some. Of 350,000 to 400,000 clones in the sample, roughly nine tenths were seen once. Sequencing used PBMCs or T cells enriched from blood (not recorded which). These TCRs come from a woman aged 30 to 39 who had recovered from COVID-19.

The rearrangement links TRBV4-1 to TRBJ2-3, with 7 positions matching TRBD2. Germline V CDR1 and CDR2: MGHRA, YSYEKL. This CDR3 is 16 amino acids long. V dropped 5 bases and J dropped 2; count of bases not matched to a gene: 10. CDR3: CASSGLLAGDTDTQYF. The CDR3 nucleotides are TGCGCCAGCAGCGGCCTCCTGGCGGGGGACACAGATACGCAGTATTTT.

The V call is TRBV4-3, the J call TRBJ2-3; D unclear. Germline-derived CDR1 and CDR2 are LGHNA and YSLEER. This CDR3 contains 15 residues. Trimming removed 4 bases at V and 0 bases at J, with 11 bases between. The CDR3 here is CASSPGWQSTDTQYF. CDR3 bases: TGCGCCAGCAGCCCAGGTTGGCAGAGCACAGATACGCAGTATTTT.

This chain joins TRBV4-1 and TRBJ1-1; D gene uncertain. The CDR3 is made up of 16 amino acids. CDR1 and CDR2 (germline): MGHRA, YSYEKL. The ends were cut back, 0 bases at V and 1 base at J, with 12 bases in the middle. The CDR3 spells CASSQDNSLENTEAFF. CDR3 in DNA: TGCGCCAGCAGCCAAGATAACAGCTTGGAGAACACTGAAGCTTTCTTT.

The chain uses TRBV4-1 and TRBJ2-7; 12 bases are a match to TRBD2. Germline V CDR1 and CDR2: MGHRA, YSYEKL. The CDR3 contains 15 residues. V shed 4 bases, J shed 2 bases, and the junction held 3 bases outside the gene matches. The CDR3: CASSLTSGGPYEQYF. CDR3 in DNA: TGCGCCAGCAGCCTGACTAGCGGGGGACCCTACGAGCAGTACTTC.

The V gene is TRBV28, the J gene TRBJ1-1; D is perhaps TRBD1 (5 bases). Germline CDR1 reads MDHEN; CDR2 reads SYDVKM. Trimming pared 5 bases from V and 6 bases from J, leaving 13 bases between. This CDR3 is built from 13 residues. The CDR3 nucleotides are TGTGCCAGCAGTCCATGGGGCCTACCTGAAGCTTTCTTT. It codes for CASSPWGLPEAFF.

The chain employs TRBV5-1 and TRBJ2-2, with TRBD2 matching over 7 bases. This CDR3 contains 16 residues. With 1 base clipped from V and 2 bases from J, the junction kept 5 bases outside the gene matches. CDR1 and CDR2 (germline): SGHRS, YFSETQ. CDR3 amino acids: CASSLSSSGNTGELFF. The CDR3 DNA follows: TGCGCCAGCAGCTTGTCTTCTAGCGGTAACACCGGGGAGCTGTTTTTT.

This chain links TRBV5-4 with TRBJ2-3, with 9 bases lining up with TRBD1. CDR1 is SGHNT and CDR2 is YYREEE in the germline V gene (reference sequence). The CDR3 has 15 amino acids. The V segment lost 4 bases and the J segment 5 bases; nucleotides outside the gene matches: 8. This CDR3 is CASSIGTGSLDTQYF. Written as DNA, the CDR3 is TGTGCCAGCAGCATCGGGACAGGGAGTTTAGATACGCAGTATTTT.

The V call is TRBV19, the J call TRBJ2-1; the D is unclear. CDR1 is LNHDA, CDR2 SQIVND, per germline (reference sequence). The length of the CDR3 is 14 residues. Trimming took off 3 bases at V and 5 bases at J, with 11 bases between the two ends. The CDR3 bases are TGTGCCAGTAGTATGGTAGCCGAGGACAATGAGCAGTTCTTC. Translation gives CASSMVAEDNEQFF.

This chain joins TRBV7-9 and TRBJ2-7; 10 nucleotides align to TRBD1. The J segment lost 5 bases and the V segment lost 3 bases, leaving 10 bases of the junction unmatched. The CDR3 sequence is 16 residues long. The germline CDR1 and CDR2 sequences are SEHNR and FQNEAQ (reference sequence). The CDR3: CASSFLGGQGRNEQYF. CDR3 DNA sequence: TGTGCCAGCAGCTTTTTGGGGGGACAGGGGAGGAACGAGCAGTACTTC.